The following is a T cell receptor beta chain sequence with its context. This sample is part of a study of blood T cell repertoires in COVID-19. Study background: In each case, the material was cDNA or gDNA derived from T cells, B-cell-depleted T cells, or PBMCs.

Authors' data handling: Amplification of reference gene primers was used by the study to estimate nucleated cell counts. Only in-frame clones appear in the TCRdb table, and some are missing; sequencing was by immunoSEQ multiplex PCR. The V and J calls and clone size come from that table; D and trimming were worked out from the DNA. The sample has 150,000 to 200,000 clones, about 86% seen once; the top ten hold around 8.3%. This TCR derives from a man aged 60 to 75 with acute or convalescent COVID-19. Specimen: peripheral blood.

CDR3 region: CASRGRQGDNEQFF. The CDR3 DNA reads as TGTGCCAGCAGAGGGAGGCAGGGCGACAATGAGCAGTTCTTC. The chain recombines TRBV6-5 with TRBJ2-1; possible D gene TRBD2, 6 bases. Trimming removed 6 bases at V and 5 bases at J, with 14 bases between. The V gene's germline CDR1 is MNHEY and CDR2 SVGAGI. The CDR3 has 14 residues.